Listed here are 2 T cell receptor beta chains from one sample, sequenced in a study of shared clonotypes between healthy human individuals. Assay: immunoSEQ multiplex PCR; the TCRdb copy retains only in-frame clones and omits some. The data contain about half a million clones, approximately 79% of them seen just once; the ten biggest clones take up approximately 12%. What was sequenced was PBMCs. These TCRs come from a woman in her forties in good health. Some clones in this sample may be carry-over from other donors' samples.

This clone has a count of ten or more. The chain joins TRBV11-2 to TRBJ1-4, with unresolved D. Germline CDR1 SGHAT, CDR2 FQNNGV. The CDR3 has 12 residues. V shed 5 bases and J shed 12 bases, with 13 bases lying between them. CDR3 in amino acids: CASSLVYEELFF. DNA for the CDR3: TGTGCCAGCAGCCTAGTTTACGAAGAACTGTTTTTT.

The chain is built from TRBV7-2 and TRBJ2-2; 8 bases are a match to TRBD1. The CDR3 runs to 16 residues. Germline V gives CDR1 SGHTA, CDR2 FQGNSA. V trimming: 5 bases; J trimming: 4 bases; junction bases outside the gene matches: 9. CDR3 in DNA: TGTGCCAGCAGCCTCTTCGGACAGGGTGGCACCGGGGAGCTGTTTTTT. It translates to CASSLFGQGGTGELFF.